These 16 T cell receptor beta chains were all obtained from the same sample, sequenced in a study of cytomegalovirus exposure and HLA in healthy donors. PCR was performed using 60 Vbeta and 13 Jbeta primers. Assay used: immunoSEQ multiplex PCR; TCRdb lists only in-frame clones, some missing. The table shows about 41,000 clones, with roughly 80% occurring only once. Input material: PBMCs. Every receptor here comes from a man between 50 and 59 years old in good health and CMV-seronegative.

The V call is TRBV5-1, the J call TRBJ2-1; 12 nucleotides align to TRBD2. Per the germline V gene, CDR1 is SGHRS and CDR2 is YFSETQ. The CDR3 is made up of 18 amino acids. Trimming cost V 3 bases and J 4 bases; bases outside gene matches: 11. The CDR3 reads CASSSSVLGTSGYNEQFF. In DNA form, the CDR3 reads TGCGCCAGCAGCTCTTCAGTACTTGGGACTAGCGGGTACAATGAGCAGTTCTTC.

The chain recombines TRBV5-1 with TRBJ1-3, with 7 bases identical to TRBD1. Trimming cost V 3 bases and J 7 bases; bases outside gene matches: 16. This CDR3 is 17 amino acids long. Germline V gene sequence: CDR1 SGHRS, CDR2 YFSETQ. The CDR3 here is CASSSTGQDGLENTIYF. The CDR3 DNA follows: TGCGCCAGCAGCTCAACTGGACAGGACGGGTTAGAGAACACCATATATTTT.

On this clone: A read error may account for a junction end that differs from germline. The rearrangement links TRBV4-1 to TRBJ1-3; no clear D. Germline V lookup: CDR1 MGHRA, CDR2 YSYEKL. The CDR3 totals 14 residues. CDR3 in amino acids: CASRREGAGNAIYF. As DNA, the CDR3 is TGCGCCAGCCGAAGGGAGGGAGCTGGAAACGCCATATATTTT.

The chain combines TRBV11-2 with TRBJ1-3; D unclear. The CDR3 loop spans 14 amino acids. The V end lost 6 bases, the J end lost 4 bases, and 13 bases lay between the germline ends. From germline, CDR1 is SGHAT and CDR2 FQNNGV. The CDR3 coding sequence is TGTGCCAGCAGAAAACGGGGATCCGGAAACACCATATATTTT. Its translation: CASRKRGSGNTIYF. The variable domain in full, with the rest retrieved from reference TRBV11-2 and TRBJ1-3, is EAGVAQSPRYKIIEKRQSVAFWCNPISGHATLYWYQQILGQGPKLLIQFQNNGVVDDSQLPKDRFSAERLKGVDSTLKIQPAKLEDSAVYLCASRKRGSGNTIYFGEGSWLTVV.

This clone was seen only a few times. V and J are TRBV29-1 and TRBJ2-5; TRBD2 agrees at 11 bases. V shed 7 bases and J 5 bases; nucleotides not matched to a gene: 3. Germline assignment: CDR1 SQVTM and CDR2 ANQGSEA. The CDR3 loop spans 12 amino acids. The CDR3 sequence is CSGLAGGETQYF. The CDR3 nucleotides read TGCAGCGGATTAGCGGGAGGGGAGACCCAGTACTTC.

J is TRBJ2-7 and V is TRBV30; D may be TRBD1 (5 bases). Germline lookup yields CDR1 GTSNPN and CDR2 SVGIG (reference sequence). The CDR3 consists of 14 residues. Deletions cut 0 bases from V and 5 bases from J, with 14 bases between. The CDR3 reads CAWSVPSGRNEQYF. Written as DNA, the CDR3 is TGTGCCTGGAGTGTACCCTCAGGGCGGAACGAGCAGTACTTC.

The rearrangement links TRBV11-3 to TRBJ2-1, with TRBD2 matching 13 bases. Germline V gives CDR1 SGHNT, CDR2 YENEEA. V shed 3 bases and J 6 bases; nucleotides not matched to a gene: 14. CDR3 length: 19 residues. The CDR3 DNA reads as TGTGCCAGCAGCTTGCGTCGAGGACTAGCGGGAGTTGTGGCCAATGAGCAGTTCTTC. This sequence encodes CASSLRRGLAGVVANEQFF. Based on the CDR3 plus reference TRBV11-3 and TRBJ2-1, the full variable domain is EAGVVQSPRYKIIEKKQPVAFWCNPISGHNTLYWYLQNLGQGPELLIRYENEEAVDDSQLPKDRFSAERLKGVDSTLKIQPAELGDSAVYLCASSLRRGLAGVVANEQFFGPGTRLTVL.

The rearrangement uses TRBV28 and TRBJ2-7; tentatively, D is TRBD2 (6 bases). The CDR3 is 14 amino acids. Trimming removed 6 bases from V and 2 bases from J, with 14 bases in between. The germline V gene encodes CDR1 MDHEN and CDR2 SYDVKM. CDR3 sequence reads: CASRGGTDPYEQYF. The CDR3 DNA follows: TGTGCCAGCAGGGGCGGGACGGACCCCTACGAGCAGTACTTC.

The genes are TRBV28 and TRBJ2-1, with 7 bases that match TRBD2. Trimming took 5 bases from V and 0 from J; bases not matched to a gene: 7. This CDR3 is built from 16 residues. Germline assignment: CDR1 MDHEN and CDR2 SYDVKM. The chain's CDR3 is CASSEGGGGSYNEQFF. In DNA form, the CDR3 reads TGTGCCAGCAGTGAGGGCGGGGGTGGCTCCTACAATGAGCAGTTCTTC.

The CDR3 loop reads CASSYSGGVGQPQHF. CDR3 coding DNA: TGTGCCAGCAGTTACTCGGGAGGGGTAGGACAGCCCCAGCATTTT. The chain combines TRBV6-5 with TRBJ1-5; D possibly corresponds to TRBD1 (5 bases). The germline gives CDR1 MNHEY, CDR2 SVGAGI. Deletions cut 0 bases from V and 7 bases from J, with 13 bases between. The CDR3 has 15 residues.

The chain joins TRBV4-1 to TRBJ2-3; 8 positions agree with TRBD2. The CDR3 covers 18 residues. Trimming at V came to 1 base and at J to 1 base, leaving 10 bases not matched to a gene. Germline-derived CDR1 and CDR2 are MGHRA and YSYEKL. Here the CDR3 DNA reads TGCGCCAGCAGCCAAGTCGGGTACGCGCGGGGGGGCACAGATACGCAGTATTTT. It is translated as CASSQVGYARGGTDTQYF.

The chain has TRBV19 and TRBJ2-5; TRBD2 is a possible D gene (5 bases). Trimming took 6 bases from V and 2 from J, leaving 7 bases between them. The length of the CDR3 is 12 residues. In germline, CDR1 is LNHDA, CDR2 SQIVND (reference sequence). The DNA for the CDR3 is TGTGCCAGTAGGGGGAGACAAGAGACCCAGTACTTC. It codes for CASRGRQETQYF. The full variable domain, with the rest looked up from reference TRBV19 and TRBJ2-5, is DGGITQSPKYLFRKEGQNVTLSCEQNLNHDAMYWYRQDPGQGLRLIYYSQIVNDFQKGDIAEGYSVSREKKESFPLTVTSAQKNPTAFYLCASRGRQETQYFGPGTRLLVL.

V gene TRBV11-2 combines with J gene TRBJ2-2; TRBD1 might be the D (5 bases). The CDR3 sequence is 15 residues long. CDR1 and CDR2 (germline): SGHAT, FQNNGV. V was pared by 1 base and J by 2 bases, with 8 bases between. CDR3 amino acids: CASSLGTTNTGELFF. CDR3 DNA: TGTGCCAGCAGCTTAGGGACAACTAACACCGGGGAGCTGTTTTTT. Complete variable domain (other parts from reference TRBV11-2 and TRBJ2-2): EAGVAQSPRYKIIEKRQSVAFWCNPISGHATLYWYQQILGQGPKLLIQFQNNGVVDDSQLPKDRFSAERLKGVDSTLKIQPAKLEDSAVYLCASSLGTTNTGELFFGEGSRLTVL.

The sample holds a few counts of this clone. The J gene is TRBJ1-2, the V gene TRBV19, with D possibly matching TRBD1 (5 bases). This CDR3 comprises 12 residues. Trimming stripped 9 bases from V and 5 bases from J, with 13 bases between. Germline CDR1 reads LNHDA; CDR2 reads SQIVND (reference sequence). This CDR3 is CASSLRGYGYTF. In DNA, the CDR3 is TGTGCCAGCAGCCTCCGGGGGTATGGCTACACCTTC.

The chain has TRBV7-8 and TRBJ1-5; possible D gene TRBD1, 6 bases. The germline CDR1 and CDR2 sequences are SGHVS and FQNEAQ. Deletions cut 4 bases from V and 6 bases from J, with 7 bases between. This CDR3 spans 12 amino acids. The chain's CDR3 is CASSSQGQPQHF. The CDR3 region has the DNA TGTGCCAGCAGCTCACAGGGTCAGCCCCAGCATTTT.

The V call is TRBV19, the J call TRBJ1-5, with TRBD1 as a possible D gene (6 bases). Germline V gene lookup returns CDR1 LNHDA and CDR2 SQIVND (reference sequence). The ends were cut back, 3 bases at V and 1 base at J, with 13 bases in the middle. CDR3 size: 16 residues. The CDR3 coding sequence is TGTGCCAGTAGTATGAAGGGGGTTGTGAGCAATCAGCCCCAGCATTTT. Amino acids: CASSMKGVVSNQPQHF.